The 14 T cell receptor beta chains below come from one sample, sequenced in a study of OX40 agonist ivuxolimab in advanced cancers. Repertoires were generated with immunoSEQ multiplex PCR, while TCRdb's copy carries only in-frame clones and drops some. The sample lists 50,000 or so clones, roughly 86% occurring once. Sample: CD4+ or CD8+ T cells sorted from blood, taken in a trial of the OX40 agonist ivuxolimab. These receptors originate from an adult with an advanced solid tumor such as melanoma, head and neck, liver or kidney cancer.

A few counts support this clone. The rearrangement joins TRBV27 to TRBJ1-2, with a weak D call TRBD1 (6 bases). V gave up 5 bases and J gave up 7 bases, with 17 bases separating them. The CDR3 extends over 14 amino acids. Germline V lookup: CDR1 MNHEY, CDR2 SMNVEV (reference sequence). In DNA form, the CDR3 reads TGTGCCAGCAGTCCCCAGGGGAAGGGGTCTGGCTACACCTTC. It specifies CASSPQGKGSGYTF.

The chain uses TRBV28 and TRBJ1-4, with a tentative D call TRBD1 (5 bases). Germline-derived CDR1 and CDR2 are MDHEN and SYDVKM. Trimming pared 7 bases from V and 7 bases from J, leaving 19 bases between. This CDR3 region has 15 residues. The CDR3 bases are TGTGCCAGCAAGTTGAGGCAGGGTCGGGGTGAAAAACTGTTTTTT. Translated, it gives CASKLRQGRGEKLFF.

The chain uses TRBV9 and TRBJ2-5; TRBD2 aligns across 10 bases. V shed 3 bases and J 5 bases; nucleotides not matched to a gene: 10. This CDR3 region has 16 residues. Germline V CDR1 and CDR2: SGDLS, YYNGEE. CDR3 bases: TGTGCCAGCAGCGGGGGCGGGACTAGCGTTCTGGAGACCCAGTACTTC. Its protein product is CASSGGGTSVLETQYF.

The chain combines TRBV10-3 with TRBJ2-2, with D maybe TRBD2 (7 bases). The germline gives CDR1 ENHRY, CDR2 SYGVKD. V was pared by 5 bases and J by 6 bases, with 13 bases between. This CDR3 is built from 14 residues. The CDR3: CAISLTGGPGELFF. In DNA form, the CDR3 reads TGTGCCATCAGTCTAACGGGGGGCCCCGGGGAGCTGTTTTTT.

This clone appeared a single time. CDR3 DNA: TGTGCCAGCAGCTTACTGGGCGGCAGCTCCTATAATTCACCCCTCCACTTT. This codes for CASSLLGGSSYNSPLHF. This rearrangement joins TRBV11-2 to TRBJ1-6, with unresolved D. The CDR3 sequence is 17 residues long. Germline CDR1 reads SGHAT; CDR2 reads FQNNGV. Trimming removed 2 bases from V and 0 bases from J, with 11 bases in between. Together with reference TRBV11-2 and TRBJ1-6, the CDR3 gives the full variable domain: EAGVAQSPRYKIIEKRQSVAFWCNPISGHATLYWYQQILGQGPKLLIQFQNNGVVDDSQLPKDRFSAERLKGVDSTLKIQPAKLEDSAVYLCASSLLGGSSYNSPLHFGNGTRLTVT.

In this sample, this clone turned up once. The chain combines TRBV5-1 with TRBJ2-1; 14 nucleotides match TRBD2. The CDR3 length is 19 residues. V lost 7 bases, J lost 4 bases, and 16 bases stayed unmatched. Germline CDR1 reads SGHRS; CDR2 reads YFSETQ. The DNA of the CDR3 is TGCGCCAGCGCGGCTTCCGGGACTAGCGGGGGCTCTAGGTACAATGAGCAGTTCTTC. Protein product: CASAASGTSGGSRYNEQFF.

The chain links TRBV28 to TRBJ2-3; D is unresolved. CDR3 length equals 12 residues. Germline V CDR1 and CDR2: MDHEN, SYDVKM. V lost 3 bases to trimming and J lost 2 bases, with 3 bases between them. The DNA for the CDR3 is TGTGCCAGCAGTTTGGTCACAGATACGCAGTATTTT. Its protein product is CASSLVTDTQYF.

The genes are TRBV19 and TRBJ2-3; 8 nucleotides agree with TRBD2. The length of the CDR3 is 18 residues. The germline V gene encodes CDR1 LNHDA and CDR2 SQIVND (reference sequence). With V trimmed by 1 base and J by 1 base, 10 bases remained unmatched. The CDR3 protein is CASSIGRFAGGGTDTQYF. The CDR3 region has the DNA TGTGCCAGTAGTATAGGCCGCTTTGCGGGGGGCGGCACAGATACGCAGTATTTT.

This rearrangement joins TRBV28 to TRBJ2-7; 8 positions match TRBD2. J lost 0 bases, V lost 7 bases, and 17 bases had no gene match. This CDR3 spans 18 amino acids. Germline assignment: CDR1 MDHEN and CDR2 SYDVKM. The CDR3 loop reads CASTSYPGTREDSYEQYF. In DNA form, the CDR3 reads TGTGCCAGCACTTCCTACCCAGGGACTAGGGAAGACTCCTACGAGCAGTACTTC.

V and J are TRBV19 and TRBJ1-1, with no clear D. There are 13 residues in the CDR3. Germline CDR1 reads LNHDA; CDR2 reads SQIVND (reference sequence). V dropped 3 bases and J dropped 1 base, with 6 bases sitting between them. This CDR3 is CASSIARNTEAFF. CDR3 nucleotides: TGTGCCAGTAGTATTGCCCGGAACACTGAAGCTTTCTTT.

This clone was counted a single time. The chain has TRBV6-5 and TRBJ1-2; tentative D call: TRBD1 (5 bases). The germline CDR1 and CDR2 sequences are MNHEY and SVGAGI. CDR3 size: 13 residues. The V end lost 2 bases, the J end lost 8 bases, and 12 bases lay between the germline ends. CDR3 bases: TGTGCCAGCAGTTACGGGAGGGGAAAGGGCTACACCTTC. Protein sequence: CASSYGRGKGYTF.

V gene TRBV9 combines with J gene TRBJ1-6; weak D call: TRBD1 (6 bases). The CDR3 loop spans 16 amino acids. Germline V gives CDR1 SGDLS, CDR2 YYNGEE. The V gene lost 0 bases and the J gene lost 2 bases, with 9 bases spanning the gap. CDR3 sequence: CASSVAGQTYNSPLHF. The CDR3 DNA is TGTGCCAGCAGCGTAGCAGGACAGACCTATAATTCACCCCTCCACTTT.

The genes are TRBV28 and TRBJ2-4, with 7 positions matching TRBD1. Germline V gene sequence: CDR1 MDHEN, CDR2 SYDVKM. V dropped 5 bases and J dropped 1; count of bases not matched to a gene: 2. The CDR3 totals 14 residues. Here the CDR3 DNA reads TGTGCCAGCAGTCTACAGGGGGCCAAAAACATTCAGTACTTC. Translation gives CASSLQGAKNIQYF. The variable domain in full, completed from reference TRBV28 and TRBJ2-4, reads DVKVTQSSRYLVKRTGEKVFLECVQDMDHENMFWYRQDPGLGLRLIYFSYDVKMKEKGDIPEGYSVSREKKERFSLILESASTNQTSMYLCASSLQGAKNIQYFGAGTRLSVL.

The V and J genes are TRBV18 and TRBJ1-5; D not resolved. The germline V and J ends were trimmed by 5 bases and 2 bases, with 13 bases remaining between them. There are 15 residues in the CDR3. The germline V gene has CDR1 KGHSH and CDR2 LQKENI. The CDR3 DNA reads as TGTGCCAGCTCAAACATGCAAGAGGGCAATCAGCCCCAGCATTTT. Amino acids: CASSNMQEGNQPQHF. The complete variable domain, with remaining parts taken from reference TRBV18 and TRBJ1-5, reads NAGVMQNPRHLVRRRGQEARLRCSPMKGHSHVYWYRQLPEEGLKFMVYLQKENIIDESGMPKERFSAEFPKEGPSILRIQQVVRGDSAAYFCASSNMQEGNQPQHFGDGTRLSIL.